This T cell receptor (beta chain) was captured in a study of regulatory T cells in long-lasting Graves disease. HTBI primers from iRepertoire and Arm-PCR of CDR3 regions yielded the TCR beta libraries. TCRdb recomputed calls from the multiplex PCR reads with MiXCR, one row per CDR3 protein. The sample has 400,000 to 550,000 distinct CDR3 sequences, approximately 15% seen once. Time point reported: newly diagnosed GD, antithyroid drugs for less than 3 months. RNA from PBMCs was the source of the TCR library. The junction had 7 bases not matched to a gene; V was cut back by 3 bases and J by 8 bases. Looked up from germline, CDR1 is MNHNS and CDR2 is SASEGT. The CDR3 extends over 16 amino acids. The data also belong to a second study, concerning T cells in Graves' hyperthyroidism and ophthalmopathy.

This chain connects TRBV6-1 to TRBJ2-1; 13 bases are shared with TRBD2. The material was peripheral blood mononuclear cells (PBMCs), obtained at new diagnosis, from a patient treated with antithyroid drugs. The sequence derives from a woman under 40 with Graves disease. CDR3 DNA: TGTGCCAGCAGTGAGACTAGCGGGAGGCCGGGTGATGAGCAGTTCTTC. Translation gives CASSETSGRPGDEQFF.